These 8 T cell receptor beta chains came from one sample sequenced in a study of neoadjuvant anti-PD-1 for oral cavity cancer. Using immunoSEQ multiplex PCR, the repertoire was profiled, and TCRdb retains in-frame clones only, with some absent. The table has over 14,000 clones, approximately 70% seen once. The specimen was PBMCs, collected before nivolumab (anti-PD-1) treatment. All receptors derive from a person aged 35-79 years with oral cavity squamous cell carcinoma.

This chain links TRBV18 with TRBJ1-5; TRBD1 matches 11 bases. This CDR3 is built from 15 residues. V was pared by 6 bases and J by 6 bases, with 7 bases of the junction left unmatched. The germline V gene encodes CDR1 KGHSH and CDR2 LQKENI. The CDR3 DNA reads as TGTGCCAGCTCGACTGGACAGGGGGCCAGTCAGCCCCAGCATTTT. This encodes CASSTGQGASQPQHF.

The chain carries TRBV11-2 and TRBJ1-1; the D gene is possibly TRBD1 (5 bases). Germline assignment: CDR1 SGHAT and CDR2 FQNNGV. The CDR3 is 14 residues long. Trimming took off 3 bases at V and 0 bases at J, with 8 bases between the two ends. CDR3: CASSFPGVNTEAFF. CDR3 DNA: TGTGCCAGCAGCTTTCCGGGGGTGAACACTGAAGCTTTCTTT.

CDR3 residues: CASSSYGGNSPLHF. The DNA of the CDR3 is TGTGCCAGCAGTTCGTATGGAGGTAATTCACCCCTCCACTTT. This sequence joins TRBV27 and TRBJ1-6; D call uncertain. Germline CDR1 reads MNHEY; CDR2 reads SMNVEV (reference sequence). Trimming left V 4 bases short and J 6 bases short, with 10 bases between. The CDR3 runs 14 residues.

The genes are TRBV5-6 and TRBJ2-3, with 8 bases identical to TRBD2. The V and J ends lost 1 base and 5 bases, in that order; junction bases with no gene match: 9. The CDR3 length is 16 residues. Germline values: CDR1 SGHDT, CDR2 YYEEEE. The CDR3 loop reads CASSLRAGGGRDTQYF. In DNA, the CDR3 is TGTGCCAGCAGCTTGCGGGCCGGGGGGGGCCGAGATACGCAGTATTTT.

The CDR3 coding sequence is TGCGCCAGCAGCCAAGAAACTAGCGGGATGCGATTCGACGAGCAGTACTTC. Translating it yields CASSQETSGMRFDEQYF. This chain uses TRBV4-1 with TRBJ2-5; TRBD2 aligns across 10 bases. The DNA matches TRBJ2-7 better at its end, which makes the J call doubtful. The CDR3 runs to 17 residues. Germline CDR1 reads MGHRA; CDR2 reads YSYEKL.

This clone was seen a few times. The chain links TRBV5-1 to TRBJ1-1, with D possibly being TRBD1 (6 bases). The V and J ends lost 6 bases and 2 bases respectively, with 20 bases between them. Germline loops: CDR1 SGHRS, CDR2 YFSETQ. This CDR3 contains 16 residues. The CDR3 protein is CASMGGPSAGNTEAFF. The CDR3 coding sequence is TGCGCCAGCATGGGGGGGCCCTCCGCAGGCAACACTGAAGCTTTCTTT.

This clone was observed a handful of times. The chain couples TRBV11-2 to TRBJ2-7, with TRBD1 matching over 10 bases. The V gene's germline CDR1 is SGHAT and CDR2 FQNNGV. The V and J ends lost 5 bases and 3 bases, in that order; junction bases with no gene match: 7. This CDR3 is 15 amino acids long. CDR3 sequence (DNA): TGTGCCAGCAGCCTGACCCGGGACAGGGGCTACGAGCAGTACTTC. This sequence encodes CASSLTRDRGYEQYF. Complete variable domain (other parts from reference TRBV11-2 and TRBJ2-7): EAGVAQSPRYKIIEKRQSVAFWCNPISGHATLYWYQQILGQGPKLLIQFQNNGVVDDSQLPKDRFSAERLKGVDSTLKIQPAKLEDSAVYLCASSLTRDRGYEQYFGPGTRLTVT.

The rearrangement links TRBV9 to TRBJ2-7, with 9 bases lining up with TRBD1. The CDR3 is 15 residues long. J lost 2 bases, V lost 4 bases, and 7 bases had no gene match. Per germline, CDR1 SGDLS and CDR2 YYNGEE. CDR3 sequence (DNA): TGTGCCAGCAGCCCTCCCGGGACAGGGACCTACGAGCAGTACTTC. Protein sequence: CASSPPGTGTYEQYF. Combining the CDR3 with reference TRBV9 and TRBJ2-7 gives the whole variable domain DSGVTQTPKHLITATGQRVTLRCSPRSGDLSVYWYQQSLDQGLQFLIQYYNGEERAKGNILERFSAQQFPDLHSELNLSSLELGDSALYFCASSPPGTGTYEQYFGPGTRLTVT.